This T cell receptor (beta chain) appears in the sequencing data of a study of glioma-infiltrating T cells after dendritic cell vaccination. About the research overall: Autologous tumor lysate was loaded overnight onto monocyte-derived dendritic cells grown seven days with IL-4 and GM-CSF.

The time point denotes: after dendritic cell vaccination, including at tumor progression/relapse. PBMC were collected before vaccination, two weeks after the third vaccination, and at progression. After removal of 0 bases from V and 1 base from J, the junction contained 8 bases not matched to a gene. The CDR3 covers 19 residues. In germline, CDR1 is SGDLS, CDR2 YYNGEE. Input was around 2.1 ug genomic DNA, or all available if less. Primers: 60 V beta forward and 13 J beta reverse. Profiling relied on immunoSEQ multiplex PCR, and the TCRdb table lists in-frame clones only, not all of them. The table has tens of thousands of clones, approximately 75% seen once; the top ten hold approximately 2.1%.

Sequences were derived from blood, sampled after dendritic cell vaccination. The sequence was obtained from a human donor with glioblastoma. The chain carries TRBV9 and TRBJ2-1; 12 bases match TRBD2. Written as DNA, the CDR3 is TGTGCCAGCAGCGTAGGAGGGCTAGCGGGAGGGCCATCCTACAATGAGCAGTTCTTC. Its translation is CASSVGGLAGGPSYNEQFF.